Below are 24 T cell receptor beta chains sequenced from a single sample in a study of cytomegalovirus exposure and HLA in healthy donors. Primers: 60 Vbeta forward and 13 Jbeta reverse. The protocol was immunoSEQ multiplex PCR, while the TCRdb copy is restricted to in-frame clones and leaves out a portion. The sample shows about 110,000 clones, approximately 78% of them seen only once. Input material: PBMCs. All receptors derive from a man aged 30-40 years in good health and CMV-seropositive.

J is TRBJ1-6 and V is TRBV6-5; TRBD1 matches at 9 bases. The CDR3 has 14 residues. Germline V lookup: CDR1 MNHEY, CDR2 SVGAGI. V gave up 5 bases and J gave up 10 bases; unmatched junction bases: 6. CDR3 sequence: CASSRTGGQSPLHF. The CDR3 region has the DNA TGTGCCAGCAGTCGTACAGGGGGCCAGTCACCCCTCCACTTT.

The rearrangement joins TRBV5-5 to TRBJ2-7; D is undetermined. The ends were cut back, 4 bases at V and 3 bases at J, with 8 bases in the middle. The CDR3 runs to 12 residues. The germline gives CDR1 SGHKS, CDR2 YYEKEE (reference sequence). For the CDR3, the DNA is TGTGCCAGCAGCCCTAATAACTACGAGCAGTACTTC. It specifies CASSPNNYEQYF. The entire variable domain, with the rest obtained from reference TRBV5-5 and TRBJ2-7, is as follows: DAGVTQSPTHLIKTRGQQVTLRCSPISGHKSVSWYQQVLGQGPQFIFQYYEKEERGRGNFPDRFSARQFPNYSSELNVNALLLGDSALYLCASSPNNYEQYFGPGTRLTVT.

This clone came up once. The chain has TRBV28 and TRBJ2-3, with a tentative D call TRBD2 (5 bases). In germline, CDR1 is MDHEN, CDR2 SYDVKM. There are 16 residues in the CDR3. Trimming pared 1 base from V and 4 bases from J, leaving 15 bases between. The CDR3 region is CASSLFLSSNADTQYF. As DNA, the CDR3 is TGTGCCAGCAGTTTATTTCTATCTAGCAACGCAGATACGCAGTATTTT.

This clone was seen more than once but under ten times. The J gene is TRBJ2-7, the V gene TRBV7-3; D unresolved. The CDR3 is 14 amino acids. Germline CDR1 reads SGHTA; CDR2 reads FQGTGA. The V and J ends lost 0 bases and 4 bases respectively, with 10 bases between them. This CDR3 is CASSLTAQSYEQYF. The CDR3 DNA is TGTGCCAGCAGCTTAACGGCACAGTCTTACGAGCAGTACTTC.

The chain recombines TRBV5-6 with TRBJ2-3, with D perhaps matching TRBD1 (6 bases). Trimming took off 1 base at V and 4 bases at J, with 10 bases between the two ends. Germline V gives CDR1 SGHDT, CDR2 YYEEEE. This CDR3 region has 14 residues. Here the CDR3 reads CASSLSQGSDTQYF. The CDR3 DNA is TGTGCCAGCAGCTTGAGTCAGGGGTCAGATACGCAGTATTTT.

V gene TRBV5-1 combines with J gene TRBJ2-2, with TRBD1 identical over 7 bases. In germline, CDR1 is SGHRS, CDR2 YFSETQ. V gave up 4 bases and J gave up 1 base; unmatched junction bases: 10. The CDR3 length is 17 residues. In nucleotides, the CDR3 is TGCGCCAGCAGCCGCTCCGGGACAGCTGTGAACACCGGGGAGCTGTTTTTT. It encodes CASSRSGTAVNTGELFF. Full variable domain (remainder filled in from reference TRBV5-1 and TRBJ2-2): KAGVTQTPRYLIKTRGQQVTLSCSPISGHRSVSWYQQTPGQGLQFLFEYFSETQRNKGNFPGRFSGRQFSNSRSEMNVSTLELGDSALYLCASSRSGTAVNTGELFFGEGSRLTVL.

J is TRBJ1-2 and V is TRBV4-2; 9 nucleotides align to TRBD1. The germline V gene encodes CDR1 LGHNA and CDR2 YNFKEQ. This CDR3 has 16 residues. The V gene end was trimmed by 4 bases and the J gene end by 2 bases; junction bases not matched to a gene: 8. The CDR3 loop is CASSRSEGTGNYGYTF. CDR3 coding DNA: TGTGCCAGCAGCCGTTCGGAAGGGACAGGGAACTATGGCTACACCTTC.

This clone is a singleton in its sample. Here the CDR3 reads CASSEEWREEKETQYF. As DNA, the CDR3 is TGTGCCAGCAGTGAAGAATGGCGGGAGGAAAAAGAGACCCAGTACTTC. This sequence joins TRBV6-1 and TRBJ2-5; the match to TRBD2 covers 8 bases. V lost 1 base, J lost 3 bases, and 7 bases stayed unmatched. This CDR3 comprises 16 residues. Germline V gives CDR1 MNHNS, CDR2 SASEGT.

A single count supports this clone. V and J are TRBV5-1 and TRBJ1-4, with 7 bases that match TRBD1. The CDR3 is 14 residues long. V lost 3 bases to trimming and J lost 7 bases; unmatched junction nucleotides: 6. Germline V lookup: CDR1 SGHRS, CDR2 YFSETQ. CDR3: CASSSGQRSEKLFF. The CDR3 DNA follows: TGCGCCAGCAGCTCGGGACAGAGGAGTGAAAAACTGTTTTTT.

The chain links TRBV29-1 to TRBJ2-3, with a weak D call TRBD1 (6 bases). In germline, CDR1 is SQVTM, CDR2 ANQGSEA. This CDR3 has 13 amino acids. The V end was cut by 7 bases, the J end by 5 bases, with 16 bases between. The CDR3 spells CSANTGIGDTQYF. The DNA of the CDR3 is TGCAGCGCTAATACAGGGATTGGAGATACGCAGTATTTT.

On this clone itself: Compared with germline, one end of the junction differs, possibly owing to a read error. The genes are TRBV7-9 and TRBJ1-6; 7 positions agree with TRBD1. Looked up from germline, CDR1 is SEHNR and CDR2 is FQNEAQ (reference sequence). CDR3 length: 15 amino acids. CDR3 in amino acids: CSSSLTGDSNSPLHF. CDR3 nucleotide sequence: TGTTCCAGCAGCTTAACTGGGGACAGTAATTCACCCCTCCACTTT.

This sequence joins TRBV28 and TRBJ2-4, with 7 bases fitting TRBD1. Germline CDR1 is MDHEN and CDR2 is SYDVKM. Trimming took 4 bases from V and 0 from J; bases not matched to a gene: 3. The CDR3 spans 15 residues. CDR3 protein: CASSWTGLAKNIQYF. CDR3 DNA: TGTGCCAGCAGTTGGACAGGACTAGCCAAAAACATTCAGTACTTC.

This clone rates as medium-sized (0.01 to 0.1%). The V and J genes are TRBV5-6 and TRBJ1-1; possible D gene TRBD1, 5 bases. Germline loops: CDR1 SGHDT, CDR2 YYEEEE. CDR3 length equals 13 residues. With 4 bases removed from V and 4 bases from J, the gap between germline ends came to 11 bases. The CDR3 DNA sequence: TGTGCCAGCAGCCGCGGGGACCTCACTGAAGCTTTCTTT. Residues: CASSRGDLTEAFF.

The chain couples TRBV2 to TRBJ2-7; 7 bases are a match to TRBD1. CDR1 is SNHLY and CDR2 is FYNNEI in the germline V gene. J lost 2 bases, V lost 7 bases, and 11 bases had no gene match. This CDR3 is 15 amino acids long. The CDR3 here is CASTLRQGRTYEQYF. The CDR3 bases are TGTGCCAGCACCTTGCGACAGGGACGGACCTACGAGCAGTACTTC.

V is TRBV29-1 and J is TRBJ2-5; 8 nucleotides line up with TRBD1. Germline V gene sequence: CDR1 SQVTM, CDR2 ANQGSEA. This CDR3 is 12 amino acids long. J gave up 6 bases and V 6 bases, and 6 bases lay outside the gene matches. The CDR3 nucleotides are TGCAGCGTGGACACAGGGGGAAAGACCCAGTACTTC. Translating gives CSVDTGGKTQYF.

The rearrangement links TRBV6-5 to TRBJ1-5, with TRBD1 matching 7 bases. The CDR3 extends over 14 amino acids. Trimming at V came to 6 bases and at J to 5 bases, leaving 7 bases not matched to a gene. The germline V gene encodes CDR1 MNHEY and CDR2 SVGAGI. In DNA form, the CDR3 reads TGTGCCAGCAGGACTGGACAGGAAGATCAGCCCCAGCATTTT. Its protein product is CASRTGQEDQPQHF.

This sequence joins TRBV5-1 and TRBJ1-1, with TRBD1 matching 8 bases. This CDR3 comprises 15 residues. V shed 7 bases and J 0 bases; nucleotides not matched to a gene: 8. From germline, CDR1 is SGHRS and CDR2 YFSETQ. CDR3 protein: CASGPRTGMNTEAFF. The CDR3 DNA follows: TGCGCCAGCGGCCCGAGGACAGGGATGAACACTGAAGCTTTCTTT.

This chain connects TRBV6-1 to TRBJ1-6; 9 nucleotides align to TRBD1. Looked up from germline, CDR1 is MNHNS and CDR2 is SASEGT. J was trimmed by 9 bases and V by 10 bases; bases with no gene match: 7. This CDR3 has 13 amino acids. This CDR3 reads CAIGQGSSSPLHF. For the CDR3, the DNA is TGTGCCATCGGACAGGGGTCGAGTTCACCCCTCCACTTT.

The chain recombines TRBV5-6 with TRBJ1-1; D uncertain. The CDR3 is made up of 12 amino acids. The ends were cut back, 2 bases at V and 3 bases at J, with 5 bases in the middle. Germline values: CDR1 SGHDT, CDR2 YYEEEE. In nucleotides, the CDR3 is TGTGCCAGCAGCTTTCAGGACACTGAAGCTTTCTTT. Its translation: CASSFQDTEAFF.

This sequence joins TRBV2 and TRBJ1-2; D is unclear. V was shortened by 2 bases and J by 4 bases, with 11 bases between the two germline ends. The CDR3 extends over 14 amino acids. CDR1 and CDR2 from the germline V gene are SNHLY and FYNNEI. CDR3 region: CASSELRSSYGYTF. The DNA of the CDR3 is TGTGCCAGCAGTGAATTACGGTCGTCCTATGGCTACACCTTC.

The V and J genes are TRBV9 and TRBJ2-7; possibly TRBD2 for D (6 bases). The ends were cut back, 0 bases at V and 0 bases at J, with 13 bases in the middle. The germline V gene encodes CDR1 SGDLS and CDR2 YYNGEE. This CDR3 contains 16 residues. DNA for the CDR3: TGTGCCAGCAGCGTAGGTGGAGGGGCAAGCTCCTACGAGCAGTACTTC. As protein: CASSVGGGASSYEQYF.

This rearrangement joins TRBV5-5 to TRBJ2-7; 9 nucleotides match TRBD1. The CDR3 extends over 14 amino acids. The V segment lost 4 bases and the J segment 8 bases; nucleotides outside the gene matches: 10. Germline loops: CDR1 SGHKS, CDR2 YYEKEE (reference sequence). CDR3 residues: CASSPPGQGLKQYF. The CDR3 bases are TGTGCCAGCAGCCCGCCGGGACAGGGCTTAAAGCAGTACTTC.

This clone has just one count. J is TRBJ2-1 and V is TRBV28, with 10 bases identical to TRBD2. Germline V gene sequence: CDR1 MDHEN, CDR2 SYDVKM. CDR3 size: 15 residues. V lost 7 bases to trimming and J lost 3 bases; unmatched junction nucleotides: 6. DNA for the CDR3: TGTGCCAGCATCCTAGCGGGAGATAACTACAATGAGCAGTTCTTC. As protein: CASILAGDNYNEQFF.

The rearrangement links TRBV12-1 to TRBJ2-1; the DNA was not compared with TRBD2, the D call given in the table. TRBV12-1 is shown as a pseudogene. This CDR3 contains 16 residues. The CDR3 is CASSSRPGPSYNEQFF. The CDR3, as DNA: TGTGCCAGCAGCTCCCGTCCGGGTCCTTCCTACAATGAGCAGTTCTTC.